Listed here are 30 T cell receptor beta chains from one sample, sequenced in a study of regulatory T cells in long-lasting Graves disease. Time point noted: persistent/refractory GD, antithyroid drugs over 5 years with positive TRAb. From PBMCs, RNA was extracted and then used to make the TCR library. Library construction for TCR beta used iRepertoire HTBI primers and Arm-PCR of CDR3 regions. Each CDR3 protein is one row after TCRdb ran MiXCR on the multiplex PCR reads. The sample records a few hundred thousand distinct CDR3 sequences, roughly 23% being singletons. Sequences were derived from peripheral blood mononuclear cells (PBMCs), sampled when the disease was refractory, from a patient treated with antithyroid drugs. These receptors came from a woman between 35 and 50 years old with Graves disease.

This clonotype was recorded once. The gene calls are TRBV4-2 and TRBJ2-7; 10 bases are shared with TRBD2. CDR1 is LGHNA, CDR2 YNFKEQ, per germline. J lost 2 bases, V lost 3 bases, and 7 bases had no gene match. The length of the CDR3 is 16 residues. DNA for the CDR3: TGTGCCAGCAGCCAGCCCGGGACTAGCGTTGCCTACGAGCAGTACTTC. The encoded protein is CASSQPGTSVAYEQYF.

The J gene is TRBJ1-2, the V gene TRBV9; D is uncertain. The CDR3 has 13 residues. In germline, CDR1 is SGDLS, CDR2 YYNGEE. Trimming pared 4 bases from V and 0 bases from J, leaving 7 bases between. The CDR3 nucleotides read TGTGCCAGCAGCAAGGACGCTAACTATGGCTACACCTTC. This encodes CASSKDANYGYTF.

Ten or more counts support this clonotype. This chain connects TRBV2 to TRBJ2-7; TRBD1 matches 8 bases. Trimming took 4 bases from V and 3 from J; bases not matched to a gene: 5. This CDR3 region has 14 residues. Looked up from germline, CDR1 is SNHLY and CDR2 is FYNNEI. CDR3 sequence: CASSGDRGDYEQYF. The CDR3 region has the DNA TGTGCCAGCAGTGGCGACAGGGGTGACTACGAGCAGTACTTC.

This clonotype was detected only a few times. This chain joins TRBV20-1 and TRBJ2-1, with D unclear. This CDR3 contains 15 residues. CDR1 is DFQATT and CDR2 is SNEGSKA in the germline V gene (reference sequence). V lost 2 bases, J lost 4 bases, and 15 bases lay in between. CDR3 protein: CSARPLVGSYNEQFF. The CDR3 nucleotides read TGCAGTGCTAGACCGCTAGTAGGTTCTTACAATGAGCAGTTCTTC.

The sample holds many counts of this clonotype. The CDR3 sequence is CASSLGLNEQYF. As DNA, the CDR3 is TGTGCCAGCAGCTTAGGGCTTAACGAGCAGTACTTC. The chain joins TRBV11-2 to TRBJ2-7; D call uncertain. V lost 1 base and J lost 5, with 6 bases in between. This CDR3 is built from 12 residues. CDR1 and CDR2 (germline): SGHAT, FQNNGV.

In this sample, this clonotype turned up a few times. The CDR3 region is CSARNLAGGRRETQYF. The CDR3 nucleotides are TGCAGTGCTAGGAACCTAGCGGGAGGGCGTCGAGAGACCCAGTACTTC. The chain has TRBV20-1 and TRBJ2-5, with TRBD2 identical over 12 bases. V gave up 3 bases and J gave up 4 bases; unmatched junction bases: 9. This CDR3 comprises 16 residues. CDR1 and CDR2 from the germline V gene are DFQATT and SNEGSKA (reference sequence).

There are many counts of this clonotype. This chain joins TRBV2 and TRBJ1-5; D gene uncertain. Germline loops: CDR1 SNHLY, CDR2 FYNNEI. V lost 4 bases, J lost 0 bases, and 13 bases lay in between. The CDR3 loop spans 16 amino acids. As DNA, the CDR3 is TGTGCCAGCAGTGGATGGGCAGGTATTAGCAATCAGCCCCAGCATTTT. This encodes CASSGWAGISNQPQHF. Drawing the rest from reference TRBV2 and TRBJ1-5, the complete variable domain is EPEVTQTPSHQVTQMGQEVILRCVPISNHLYFYWYRQILGQKVEFLVSFYNNEISEKSEIFDDQFSVERPDGSNFTLKIRSTKLEDSAMYFCASSGWAGISNQPQHFGDGTRLSIL.

The gene calls are TRBV6-2 or TRBV6-3 and TRBJ2-2; D is unclear. V lost 0 bases and J 0 bases, leaving 11 bases between the germline ends. Per germline, CDR1 MNHEY and CDR2 SVGEGT. The length of the CDR3 is 17 residues. CDR3 sequence reads: CASSYSEVGPNTGELFF. CDR3 coding DNA: TGTGCCAGCAGTTACTCCGAGGTAGGACCGAACACCGGGGAGCTGTTTTTT.

This rearrangement joins TRBV30 to TRBJ2-2, with 10 bases fitting TRBD2. The CDR3 runs 15 residues. Germline V gene data show CDR1 as GTSNPN and CDR2 as SVGIG (reference sequence). Trimming at V came to 7 bases and at J to 2 bases, leaving 7 bases not matched to a gene. The CDR3 loop reads CALNLAGVNTGELFF. In nucleotides, the CDR3 is TGTGCCTTAAACCTAGCGGGAGTTAACACCGGGGAGCTGTTTTTT.

This clonotype was counted ten times or more. The DNA for the CDR3 is TGTGCCAGCAGCGCATATTTGACTCCCTACGAGCAGTACTTC. Residues: CASSAYLTPYEQYF. J is TRBJ2-7 and V is TRBV7-2; unclear D gene. The CDR3 spans 14 residues. CDR1 and CDR2 (germline): SGHTA, FQGNSA. Deletions cut 5 bases from V and 2 bases from J, with 13 bases between. Complete variable domain (other parts from reference TRBV7-2 and TRBJ2-7): GAGVSQSPSNKVTEKGKDVELRCDPISGHTALYWYRQSLGQGLEFLIYFQGNSAPDKSGLPSDRFSAERTGGSVSTLTIQRTQQEDSAVYLCASSAYLTPYEQYFGPGTRLTVT.

This rearrangement joins TRBV20-1 to TRBJ2-7; the D gene is possibly TRBD1 (6 bases). Germline lookup yields CDR1 DFQATT and CDR2 SNEGSKA (reference sequence). The CDR3 runs to 15 residues. V dropped 0 bases and J dropped 0 bases, with 12 bases sitting between them. The CDR3: CSARERGRGSYEQYF. CDR3 DNA sequence: TGCAGTGCTAGAGAACGGGGCAGGGGCTCCTACGAGCAGTACTTC.

The table lists this clonotype with many counts. The J gene is TRBJ1-5, the V gene TRBV28; the D gene is possibly TRBD1 (6 bases). This CDR3 region has 15 residues. The germline gives CDR1 MDHEN, CDR2 SYDVKM. Trimming stripped 6 bases from V and 3 bases from J, with 15 bases between. This CDR3 is CASSPLQGNNQPQHF. DNA of the CDR3: TGTGCCAGCAGCCCACTACAGGGTAACAATCAGCCCCAGCATTTT.

The gene calls are TRBV7-2 and TRBJ2-1; 10 bases line up with TRBD2. The CDR3 is 16 amino acids. The V segment lost 5 bases and the J segment 6 bases; nucleotides outside the gene matches: 10. The germline V gene encodes CDR1 SGHTA and CDR2 FQGNSA. The CDR3 nucleotides are TGTGCCAGCAGCGGGCGACTAGCGGGTCGTCTCAATGAGCAGTTCTTC. This codes for CASSGRLAGRLNEQFF.

On this clonotype itself: One end of the junction does not line up with germline, which may come from a read error. The chain combines TRBV3-1 with TRBJ2-7; D possibly corresponds to TRBD2 (6 bases). Germline CDR1 is LGHDT and CDR2 is YNNKEL (reference sequence). The CDR3 sequence is 14 residues long. CDR3 DNA sequence: TGTGCCAGCAGCCGCGGGACGGTCCTCAACGAACAGTACTTC. Translated, it gives CASSRGTVLNEQYF.

This clonotype was picked up a small number of times. V is TRBV2 and J is TRBJ2-3, with TRBD2 matching over 9 bases. Germline V gene sequence: CDR1 SNHLY, CDR2 FYNNEI. The V and J ends lost 2 bases and 2 bases, in that order; junction bases with no gene match: 2. This CDR3 has 15 amino acids. CDR3 protein: CASSELAGTTDTQYF. In DNA, the CDR3 is TGTGCCAGCAGTGAACTAGCGGGGACCACAGATACGCAGTATTTT.

This clonotype was seen repeatedly, ten times or more. The chain carries TRBV2 and TRBJ1-2; tentative D call: TRBD1 (5 bases). Deletions cut 6 bases from V and 8 bases from J, with 22 bases between. CDR3 length: 15 amino acids. The germline CDR1 and CDR2 sequences are SNHLY and FYNNEI. CDR3 DNA sequence: TGTGCCAGCAGCGCGGGGCTGAGGGCCGGGGACGGCTACACCTTC. It translates to CASSAGLRAGDGYTF.

The chain couples TRBV3-1 to TRBJ2-7; D not resolved. CDR1 and CDR2 from the germline V gene are LGHDT and YNNKEL (reference sequence). The ends were cut back, 0 bases at V and 3 bases at J, with 18 bases in the middle. This CDR3 comprises 17 residues. CDR3 sequence: CASSQDILRQKGYEQYF. CDR3 DNA: TGTGCCAGCAGCCAAGATATCTTACGGCAAAAAGGCTACGAGCAGTACTTC.

This sequence joins TRBV3-1 and TRBJ2-7; 7 bases match TRBD2. This CDR3 contains 13 residues. In germline, CDR1 is LGHDT, CDR2 YNNKEL (reference sequence). J was trimmed by 6 bases and V by 5 bases; bases with no gene match: 7. CDR3 protein: CASSVLGGSEQYF. The CDR3 DNA sequence: TGTGCCAGCAGCGTGTTGGGCGGGAGCGAGCAGTACTTC.

This clonotype was seen more than once but under ten times. The rearrangement joins TRBV5-4 to TRBJ2-7, with D uncertain. Deletions cut 1 base from V and 5 bases from J, with 16 bases between. The CDR3 extends over 15 amino acids. The germline V gene encodes CDR1 SGHNT and CDR2 YYREEE (reference sequence). For the CDR3, the DNA is TGTGCCAGCAGCTTGTATCCCGGTACCACCCACGAGCAGTACTTC. It encodes CASSLYPGTTHEQYF.

At least ten counts were recorded for this clonotype. The chain employs TRBV28 and TRBJ1-1; no clear D gene. Deletions cut 2 bases from V and 6 bases from J, with 7 bases between. The CDR3 is 12 amino acids. The V gene's germline CDR1 is MDHEN and CDR2 SYDVKM. CDR3 residues: CASSLRIPEAFF. The CDR3 coding sequence is TGTGCCAGCAGTTTACGCATTCCTGAAGCTTTCTTT.

This clonotype has a single count. The CDR3 spells CASILRLAGGPTKDEQFF. CDR3 nucleotide sequence: TGTGCCAGCATCCTAAGACTAGCGGGAGGGCCCACCAAAGATGAGCAGTTCTTC. The chain uses TRBV6-2 or TRBV6-3 and TRBJ2-1, with 14 bases matching TRBD2. V shed 7 bases, J shed 8 bases, and the junction held 16 bases outside the gene matches. The CDR3 sequence is 18 residues long. The germline V gene has CDR1 MNHEY and CDR2 SVGEGT.

This clonotype has ten or more counts. The chain combines TRBV5-1 with TRBJ1-1, with D possibly TRBD1 on 6 matching bases. This CDR3 has 13 amino acids. V was pared by 7 bases and J by 1 base, with 11 bases between. From germline, CDR1 is SGHRS and CDR2 YFSETQ. CDR3 bases: TGCGCCAGCGGAAGGGGGGCGAACACTGAAGCTTTCTTT. Its translation: CASGRGANTEAFF.

This clonotype was detected ten times or more. The V and J genes are TRBV29-1 and TRBJ2-5, with TRBD1 matching 9 bases. Germline V gives CDR1 SQVTM, CDR2 ANQGSEA. V lost 5 bases and J lost 5; bases outside the gene matches: 12. This CDR3 has 15 amino acids. CDR3 in amino acids: CSVSLPGQGRETQYF. CDR3 DNA sequence: TGCAGCGTTTCGTTGCCGGGACAGGGTAGGGAGACCCAGTACTTC.

There are a few counts of this clonotype. This chain connects TRBV3-1 to TRBJ1-1, with D uncertain. V lost 2 bases and J lost 2, with 6 bases in between. The CDR3 totals 13 residues. Germline V gene sequence: CDR1 LGHDT, CDR2 YNNKEL (reference sequence). CDR3 sequence (DNA): TGTGCCAGCAGCCAACAGTTCAACACTGAAGCTTTCTTT. This encodes CASSQQFNTEAFF.

This clonotype was recorded many times. This chain uses TRBV15 with TRBJ2-4; unclear D gene. This CDR3 contains 14 residues. From germline, CDR1 is LNHNV and CDR2 YYDKDF (reference sequence). V was cut by 5 bases and J by 0 bases, with 8 bases left in between. CDR3 amino acids: CATSPALAKNIQYF. DNA for the CDR3: TGTGCCACCAGCCCCGCTCTAGCCAAAAACATTCAGTACTTC.

This clonotype occurred many times. This chain connects TRBV2 to TRBJ1-5; D ambiguous. CDR1 and CDR2 (germline): SNHLY, FYNNEI. The CDR3 sequence is 16 residues long. The ends were cut back, 2 bases at V and 5 bases at J, with 16 bases in the middle. DNA for the CDR3: TGTGCCAGCAGTGAACGGGCCGGGCGGTTCTATCAGCCCCAGCATTTT. Protein: CASSERAGRFYQPQHF.

This clonotype was seen ten or more times. The V and J genes are TRBV28 and TRBJ1-2; 10 bases map to TRBD1. The germline V gene encodes CDR1 MDHEN and CDR2 SYDVKM. The trim removed 4 bases at V and 5 bases at J, leaving 13 bases unmatched. CDR3 length: 17 amino acids. The CDR3 spells CASSSPGTGVWSYGYTF. CDR3 DNA: TGTGCCAGCAGTTCGCCCGGGACAGGGGTCTGGAGTTATGGCTACACCTTC.

As concerns this clonotype: This could be a read error, since a much larger clone is one nucleotide away. V usage is TRBV28 and J usage is TRBJ2-1; D is uncertain. Per germline, CDR1 MDHEN and CDR2 SYDVKM. CDR3 length: 13 amino acids. V was trimmed by 5 bases and J by 10 bases, leaving 15 bases between them. The CDR3 DNA reads TGTGCCAGCAGTGACCCTCTCTTGAACGAGCAGTTCTTC. Translating it yields CASSDPLLNEQFF.

This clonotype was recorded at least ten times. The chain employs TRBV28 and TRBJ1-1, with TRBD1 matching over 7 bases. V was pared by 8 bases and J by 3 bases, with 12 bases of the junction left unmatched. Germline CDR1 MDHEN, CDR2 SYDVKM. The CDR3 is 15 amino acids. The CDR3 bases are TGTGCCAGCCTAAACCCGACAGGGCTCGACACTGAAGCTTTCTTT. As protein: CASLNPTGLDTEAFF.

The chain is built from TRBV29-1 and TRBJ2-3, with 10 bases matching TRBD2. The V gene's germline CDR1 is SQVTM and CDR2 ANQGSEA. After removal of 1 base from V and 1 base from J, the junction contained 2 bases not matched to a gene. This CDR3 is built from 15 residues. CDR3 sequence (DNA): TGCAGCGTTGAAGGGACTAGCGGACGCACAGATACGCAGTATTTT. Translating gives CSVEGTSGRTDTQYF.